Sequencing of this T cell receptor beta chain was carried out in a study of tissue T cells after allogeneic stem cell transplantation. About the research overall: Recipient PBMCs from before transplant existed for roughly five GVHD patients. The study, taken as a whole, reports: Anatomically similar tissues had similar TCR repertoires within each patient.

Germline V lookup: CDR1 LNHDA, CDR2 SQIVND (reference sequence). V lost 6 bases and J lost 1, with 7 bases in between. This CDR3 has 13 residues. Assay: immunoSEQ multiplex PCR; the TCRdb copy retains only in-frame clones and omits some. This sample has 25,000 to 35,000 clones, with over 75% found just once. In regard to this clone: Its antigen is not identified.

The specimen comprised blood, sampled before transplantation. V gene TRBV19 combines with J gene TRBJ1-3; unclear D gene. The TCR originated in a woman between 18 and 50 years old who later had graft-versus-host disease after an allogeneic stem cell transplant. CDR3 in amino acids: CASSAQSGNTIYF. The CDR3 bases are TGTGCCAGTAGCGCGCAATCTGGAAACACCATATATTTT.